The 13 T cell receptor beta chains presented below share a single source sample, sequenced in a study of blood T cells in healthy people across ages. Together with a sample-barcoded 5' primer, a J-beta primer mix was included in a second PCR lasting about 6 to 12 cycles. TCRdb recomputed calls from the 5' RACE reads with MiXCR, one row per CDR3 protein. The table includes 700,000 to 950,000 distinct CDR3 sequences, about 40% detected once. The sample comprised blood. The receptors stem from a woman aged 60-75 years in good health.

This clonotype was counted many times. The chain joins TRBV4-3 to TRBJ2-7; 7 bases are shared with TRBD2. V was pared by 1 base and J by 8 bases, with 11 bases of the junction left unmatched. This CDR3 region has 15 residues. In germline, CDR1 is LGHNA, CDR2 YSLEER. The CDR3 reads CASSQGRGDLAQQYF. In nucleotides, the CDR3 is TGCGCCAGCAGCCAAGGCCGGGGGGATTTGGCCCAGCAGTACTTC.

The chain has TRBV12-3 or TRBV12-4 and TRBJ1-1; D perhaps matches TRBD1 (6 bases). This CDR3 contains 16 residues. V lost 1 base to trimming and J lost 3 bases, with 15 bases between them. This chain's CDR3 is CASSLGARAGDTEAFF. CDR3 nucleotides: TGTGCCAGCAGTTTAGGGGCCCGGGCAGGGGACACTGAAGCTTTCTTT.

The rearrangement uses TRBV20-1 and TRBJ2-1; D remains ambiguous. Judging by the DNA end, TRBJ2-7 fits better; the J call may be wrong. Germline CDR1 and CDR2: DFQATT and SNEGSKA (reference sequence). CDR3 size: 15 residues. The CDR3 sequence is CSARDRTVWSNEQYF. The CDR3 DNA is TGCAGTGCTAGAGATCGAACTGTCTGGAGCAATGAGCAGTACTTC.

The V and J genes are TRBV20-1 and TRBJ1-5, with no clear D. The CDR3 extends over 12 amino acids. Germline CDR1 DFQATT, CDR2 SNEGSKA (reference sequence). The V end was cut by 3 bases, the J end by 7 bases, with 10 bases between. CDR3 nucleotide sequence: TGCAGTGCTAGCCGCCGGGAGCAGCCCCAGCATTTT. Translation: CSASRREQPQHF.

This clonotype was seen only a few times. The chain employs TRBV6-6 and TRBJ1-4; no firm D call. V was pared by 11 bases and J by 7 bases, with 17 bases between. This CDR3 has 13 amino acids. Germline V gene data show CDR1 as MNHNY and CDR2 as SVGAGI (reference sequence). CDR3 coding DNA: TGTGCCTCGTCCAGACGGGGAGGTGAAAAACTGTTTTTT. It codes for CASSRRGGEKLFF.

This clonotype was seen repeatedly, ten times or more. The genes are TRBV4-2 and TRBJ2-5, with D perhaps TRBD1 or TRBD2 (5 bases each). Trimming cost V 0 bases and J 4 bases, with 12 bases left between them. In germline, CDR1 is LGHNA, CDR2 YNFKEQ. The CDR3 is 15 residues long. CDR3 sequence reads: CASSQDWGNRETQYF. CDR3 sequence (DNA): TGTGCCAGCAGCCAAGATTGGGGGAATAGAGAGACCCAGTACTTC.

This rearrangement joins TRBV25-1 to TRBJ1-2; D call uncertain. The CDR3 totals 15 residues. With 2 bases removed from V and 5 bases from J, the gap between germline ends came to 15 bases. The germline V gene encodes CDR1 MGHDK and CDR2 SYGVNS. The CDR3 reads CASSENGREIYGYTF. The CDR3, as DNA: TGTGCCAGCAGTGAAAACGGACGAGAAATATATGGCTACACCTTC.

The chain carries TRBV29-1 and TRBJ1-5, with D perhaps matching TRBD1 (6 bases). This CDR3 contains 15 residues. Trimming took 6 bases from V and 0 from J, leaving 15 bases between them. Germline V lookup: CDR1 SQVTM, CDR2 ANQGSEA. Here the CDR3 reads CSVATGHDSNQPQHF. The CDR3 region has the DNA TGCAGCGTAGCTACGGGACATGATAGCAATCAGCCCCAGCATTTT.

The V gene is TRBV29-1, the J gene TRBJ2-1; 7 bases fit TRBD1. This CDR3 is 13 amino acids long. CDR1 SQVTM and CDR2 ANQGSEA come from the germline V gene. The V and J ends lost 8 bases and 5 bases, in that order; junction bases with no gene match: 9. The CDR3 nucleotides are TGCAGCTGCCGACAGGGTGGTGACAATGAGCAGTTCTTC. This codes for CSCRQGGDNEQFF.

The table lists this clonotype with a few counts. The rearrangement uses TRBV27 and TRBJ2-7; 14 bases match TRBD2. After removal of 4 bases from V and 1 base from J, the junction contained 6 bases not matched to a gene. The CDR3 is made up of 17 amino acids. Germline V CDR1 and CDR2: MNHEY, SMNVEV (reference sequence). The DNA of the CDR3 is TGTGCCAGCAGTTCTGGGACTAGCGGGAGTCTATCCTACGAGCAGTACTTC. Translation: CASSSGTSGSLSYEQYF.

This chain joins TRBV7-3 and TRBJ2-3, with D uncertain. Trimming shortened V by 5 bases and J by 2 bases, and 17 bases separated the two germline ends. Germline V gene lookup returns CDR1 SGHTA and CDR2 FQGTGA. This CDR3 comprises 16 residues. CDR3 sequence (DNA): TGTGCCAGCAGCCAGCGTCGCGTCTCCAACACAGATACGCAGTATTTT. Translated, it gives CASSQRRVSNTDTQYF.

The gene calls are TRBV29-1 and TRBJ2-4; D may be TRBD1 (5 bases). The better agreement between TRBJ2-5 and the DNA end casts doubt on the J call. This CDR3 has 13 amino acids. Germline V lookup: CDR1 SQVTM, CDR2 ANQGSEA. The chain's CDR3 is CSVDRQNQETQYF. CDR3 DNA: TGCAGCGTCGATAGACAGAACCAAGAGACCCAGTACTTC.

Worth noting for this clonotype: One junction end does not reproduce the germline sequence, and a read error may be involved. The chain couples TRBV15 to TRBJ2-1, with 8 bases lining up with TRBD2. This CDR3 region has 16 residues. The germline CDR1 and CDR2 sequences are LNHNV and YYDKDF (reference sequence). The CDR3 DNA sequence: TGTGCCACCAGCGGAGATCGGGCTAGCGGGTACAATGAGCAGTTCTTC. It specifies CATSGDRASGYNEQFF.